Below, 5 T cell receptor beta chains from the same sample are listed, as sequenced in a study. Library preparation for bulk TCR sequencing followed a modified SMART protocol. TCRdb reanalysed the 5' RACE reads using MiXCR and keeps one entry per CDR3 protein. The sample data list about a hundred distinct CDR3 sequences. Sequencing used gluten tetramer+ CD4+ T cells from blood, obtained while untreated, on a gluten-free diet, or during gluten challenge (not recorded which). The receptors here all came from a male donor with celiac disease.

By frequency in the sample, this clonotype is medium-sized. V usage is TRBV7-2 and J usage is TRBJ2-3; 7 bases fit TRBD2. CDR1 is SGHTA and CDR2 is FQGNSA in the germline V gene. This CDR3 comprises 16 residues. After removal of 5 bases from V and 4 bases from J, the junction contained 12 bases not matched to a gene. The CDR3 here is CASSLSGMTRADTQYF. The CDR3 DNA follows: TGTGCCAGCAGCCTAAGCGGGATGACAAGGGCAGATACGCAGTATTTT.

By share, this clonotype ranks as medium-sized. The V and J genes are TRBV20-1 and TRBJ1-5; TRBD1 might be the D (5 bases). The CDR3 spans 14 residues. V lost 4 bases to trimming and J lost 7 bases, with 17 bases between them. Germline V CDR1 and CDR2: DFQATT, SNEGSKA (reference sequence). The CDR3 loop reads CSANVGLWGQPQHF. CDR3 nucleotide sequence: TGCAGTGCTAACGTGGGGCTTTGGGGACAGCCCCAGCATTTT.

In its sample, this clonotype is large (0.1 to 1%). V gene TRBV29-1 combines with J gene TRBJ2-7, with unresolved D. Germline V CDR1 and CDR2: SQVTM, ANQGSEA. The CDR3 covers 14 residues. The V gene lost 6 bases and the J gene lost 1 base, with 16 bases spanning the gap. The CDR3 loop reads CSVLQTWDSYEQYF. DNA for the CDR3: TGCAGCGTATTACAGACGTGGGATTCCTACGAGCAGTACTTC.

This clonotype is large by share. V gene TRBV27 combines with J gene TRBJ2-7; 7 bases line up with TRBD2. Germline loops: CDR1 MNHEY, CDR2 SMNVEV (reference sequence). With 5 bases clipped from V and 2 bases from J, the junction kept 15 bases outside the gene matches. CDR3 length: 17 amino acids. CDR3 in amino acids: CASSPSARLAATYEQYF. The CDR3 DNA reads TGTGCCAGCAGTCCATCCGCACGGCTAGCGGCCACCTACGAGCAGTACTTC.

This clonotype is termed large. The J gene is TRBJ2-7, the V gene TRBV19; TRBD2 might be the D (6 bases). The V end lost 4 bases, the J end lost 0 bases, and 10 bases lay between the germline ends. CDR3 size: 14 residues. Germline CDR1 is LNHDA and CDR2 is SQIVND (reference sequence). The CDR3 region has the DNA TGTGCCAGTAGTAATAGCGGTTACTCCTACGAGCAGTACTTC. Translated, it gives CASSNSGYSYEQYF.